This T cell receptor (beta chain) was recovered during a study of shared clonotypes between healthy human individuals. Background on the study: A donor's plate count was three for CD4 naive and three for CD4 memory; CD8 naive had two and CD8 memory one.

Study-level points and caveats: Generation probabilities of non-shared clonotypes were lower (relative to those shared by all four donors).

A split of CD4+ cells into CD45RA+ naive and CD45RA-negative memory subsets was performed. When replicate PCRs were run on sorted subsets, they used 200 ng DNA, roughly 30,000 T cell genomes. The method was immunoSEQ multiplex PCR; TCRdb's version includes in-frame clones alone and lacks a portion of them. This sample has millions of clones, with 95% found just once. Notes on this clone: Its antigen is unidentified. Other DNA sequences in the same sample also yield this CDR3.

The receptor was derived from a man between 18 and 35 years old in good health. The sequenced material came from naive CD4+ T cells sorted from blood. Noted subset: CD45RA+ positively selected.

This CDR3 reads CASSQGLAAYNEQFF. The CDR3 DNA is TGCGCCAGCAGCCAAGGACTAGCTGCCTACAATGAGCAGTTCTTC. The rearrangement links TRBV4-1 to TRBJ2-1; 7 nucleotides agree with TRBD2. Trimming took 1 base from V and 2 from J; bases not matched to a gene: 2. CDR1 and CDR2 (germline): MGHRA, YSYEKL. The CDR3 has 15 residues.